The T cell receptor beta chain under discussion was sequenced for a study of tumor-infiltrating lymphocytes in primary liver carcinoma (dated by TCRdb to about 2017). Study-wide context: Four or five patients with histopathologically diagnosed primary liver carcinoma underwent surgical resection in China between 2015 and early 2016. A total of about 35 specimens from 5 patients, comprising some 25 tumor regions, 5 adjacent noncancerous liver tissues and 5 peripheral blood samples, were covered by TCRbeta repertoire sequencing. Technical replicate repertoires showed high reproducibility, with mean shared-clone rates approximately 0.87 and correlation coefficients above 0.95. Each sample produced about 3.5 to 8 million productive TCRbeta reads, and read depth showed no significant difference between tissue types. TCRbeta repertoire sequencing, expression microarrays and whole-exome sequencing were combined in the study across five regions of each liver tumor, with adjacent normal tissue and blood also included. The five patients, three men and two women aged 30 to 69 years, had hepatocellular carcinoma (four) or combined HCC and intrahepatic cholangiocarcinoma (one). The five patients had tumors of stage T1-T3 N0M0, with maximum diameters ranging from roughly 4.2 to 11 cm. Points the paper makes about the study in general: Only the TCR beta chain was sequenced, which likely underestimates true repertoire diversity because unpaired alpha chains were not captured. Since the samples were bulk and unsorted, there was no way to compare CD4+ and CD8+ T cell repertoires. Only a few patients were included in the study, and the authors note that the findings should be validated in a larger study. The top 250 clones made up a significantly larger repertoire fraction in tumors than in blood (p = 0.039). Repertoire overlap was found to be higher between tumor regions (mean approximately 35%) than between tumor-adjacent (17%) or tumor-blood (about 14%) pairs, consistent with antigen-driven expansion.

Starting from 500 to 600 ng total RNA, TCRbeta-specific cDNA was produced by reverse transcription with a constant-region primer and ProtoScript II reverse transcriptase. The TCRbeta libraries were prepared through three rounds of nested multiplex PCR following a slightly modified ARM-PCR procedure. Each of the first two PCR rounds ran for nine to eleven cycles and used multiplex TRBV1-TRBV30 forward primers together with a Cbeta reverse primer. Sample barcodes and Illumina adapters were attached in a final 25-cycle PCR using Deep VentR polymerase. Before sequencing, amplicons between 200 and 500 bp were purified from gel using a QIAquick gel extraction kit. An Illumina HiSeq 2500 was used to sequence the TCRbeta amplicons, generating 250-bp paired-end reads. The original methods were these. Quality trimming of reads was performed with Trimmomatic v0.33, and paired reads were merged with FLASH v1.2.11 so that full CDR3 sequences could be recovered. V, D and J germline segments were assigned to the rearranged TCRbeta sequences using MiGEC v1.2.1b. Clonotype statistics and Shannon-Wiener diversity indices were calculated with VDJtools v1.0.0. Except for diversity analysis, only the 250 most abundant clonotypes of each sample were used in subsequent analyses to reduce sampling bias. TCRdb ran its own pipeline on the public reads, namely fastp trimming at Q25 and MiXCR clone calling, and kept in-frame beta chains. All rows with the same CDR3 protein become a single entry with the most common DNA and genes. In this record, the V and J calls reflect TCRdb's handling and not the investigators' own analysis. For this sample there are almost 200,000 distinct CDR3 sequences; roughly two thirds appear just once. The top ten clonotypes cover 5.5% to 9% of the sample.

The CDR3 runs 16 residues from the cysteine to the phenylalanine. Just the 48-base CDR3 DNA is kept, in frame starting at base 1. V drops 6 bases and J drops 3 bases, leaving 20 bases in between. TRIzol reagent was used to extract blood RNA from unsorted whole blood, while the DNeasy Blood & Tissue kit provided the germline DNA. At the time of sampling, the patients had chronic HBV infection and had not received any treatment. Before surgery, 3 to 4.5 milliliters of peripheral blood were collected into K2EDTA tubes. A note on this clonotype: Its cognate antigen has yet to be identified. No base-level quality is on record; no much larger clone is a single base apart.

The chain is made from TRBV12-3 or TRBV12-4 and TRBJ1-1; the D gene is perhaps TRBD1, from 5 matching bases. The specimen was peripheral blood. This TCR came from an older woman with primary liver carcinoma and hepatitis B virus infection. The CDR3 in this case is CASRHKSQGVYTEAFF. The sequence in DNA is TGTGCCAGCAGGCACAAGAGCCAGGGAGTTTACACTGAAGCTTTCTTT.